A selection of T cell receptor beta chains follows, all from one sample in a study of blood T cells in healthy people across ages. MiXCR, applied by TCRdb to the 5' RACE reads, yields one record per CDR3 protein. The repertoire holds more than 600,000 distinct CDR3 sequences, with approximately 25% as singletons. The same data also went into a second study, on T cells of mothers and their children.

The sequenced sample was blood. The receptor set was obtained from a boy between 10 and 17 years old in good health. Each CDR3 is given with its conserved first and last residue. Each record gives: CDR3 DNA, CDR3 protein, J gene, D gene, clone size, V gene, CDR3 length. The D gene is left open where the match is weak. Only part of the rows carry a size: once, few, many, or a class if the clone is expanded.

TGTGCCAGCAGCCCGAGACAGGGGGCATTTTACGAGCAGTACTTC,CASSPRQGAFYEQYF,TRBJ2-7,TRBD1,-,TRBV9,15
TGCGCCAGCAGTGAGGCTGCGGCGAGGGAGACCCAGTACTTC,CASSEAAARETQYF,TRBJ2-5,-,-,TRBV10-1,14
TGTGCCACCAGTGACTCCCGGAGGCAGTACTTC,CATSDSRRQYF,TRBJ2-5,-,-,TRBV24-1,11
TGTGCCAGCAGCTTAGGTAGTGCTAGCGGACAAGAGACCCAGTACTTC,CASSLGSASGQETQYF,TRBJ2-5,TRBD2,few,TRBV5-4,16
TGTGCCAGCAGTGAAAACGAAGGGTATTACACTGAAGCTTTCTTT,CASSENEGYYTEAFF,TRBJ1-1,-,-,TRBV6-1,15
TGCGCCAGCAGCCTCCGACTAGCGGGTTTAAACGAGCAGTACTTC,CASSLRLAGLNEQYF,TRBJ2-7,TRBD2,few,TRBV5-1,15
TGCGCCAGCAGGACAGGGGGAATTACAGCAGATACGCAGTATTTT,CASRTGGITADTQYF,TRBJ2-3,TRBD1,-,TRBV5-1,15
TGCAGCGTCCGGGACAGGGCACCCGAGCAGTACTTC,CSVRDRAPEQYF,TRBJ2-7,TRBD1,few,TRBV29-1,12
TGCAGTGCGAGCCGACTAGCGGGACGAGAAGAGACCCAGTACTTC,CSASRLAGREETQYF,TRBJ2-5,TRBD2,many,TRBV20-1,15
TGCGCCAGCAGCTTCGTTTCGCCACGGAAGTACAATGAGCAGTTCTTC,CASSFVSPRKYNEQFF,TRBJ2-1,-,few,TRBV5-1,16
TGTGCCACCCAGATACTTGGGACAGAAGAGACCCAGTACTTC,CATQILGTEETQYF,TRBJ2-5,TRBD1,-,TRBV3-1,14
TGTGCCAGCAGCTTAGGCCAGGGCTACCAAGAGACCCAGTACTTC,CASSLGQGYQETQYF,TRBJ2-5,-,many,TRBV7-9,15
TGTGCCAGCAGTTTGGGCAGGATCCCGTACCAAAACATTCAGTACTTC,CASSLGRIPYQNIQYF,TRBJ2-4,-,once,TRBV28,16
TGTGCCAGCAGTAAGCAGGGTACCCCTAATGAGCAGTTCTTC,CASSKQGTPNEQFF,TRBJ2-1,-,-,TRBV2,14
TGCAGTGCTAGCCGAGGGGACCTGGGCAATGAGCAGTTCTTC,CSASRGDLGNEQFF,TRBJ2-1,-,many,TRBV20-1,14
TGTGCCACCAGCAGAGTGCGGGACCCGGACAATGAGCAGTTCTTC,CATSRVRDPDNEQFF,TRBJ2-1,-,-,TRBV15,15
TGTGCCAGCAGCTTAGAGGCGGGGGACAAAAACATTCAGTACTTC,CASSLEAGDKNIQYF,TRBJ2-4,TRBD2,-,TRBV7-2,15
TGCGCCAGCAGTCAGGCGGGGGATGGCTACACCTTC,CASSQAGDGYTF,TRBJ1-2,-,few,TRBV5-1,12
TGTGCCAGCAGCTCAGAATTAACAGGGGGAGAGACCCAGTACTTC,CASSSELTGGETQYF,TRBJ2-5,TRBD1,-,TRBV7-9,15
TGTGCCAGCAGCTTGGCACCGGGGGCGGCCTCCAATGAGCAGTTCTTT,CASSLAPGAASNEQFF,TRBJ2-1,-,few,TRBV5-4,16
TGTGCCAGCAGCCAAGATCCGAGCGGGGGGGCCAATGAGCAGTTCTTC,CASSQDPSGGANEQFF,TRBJ2-1,TRBD2,many,TRBV4-2,16
TGCAGTGCTAGAGGCAGGGCGGGCTCCTACAATGAGCAGTTCTTC,CSARGRAGSYNEQFF,TRBJ2-1,-,-,TRBV20-1,15
TGTGCCAGCAGCTTAGCGGGAGCTTACGAGCAGTACTTC,CASSLAGAYEQYF,TRBJ2-7,-,many,TRBV7-2,13
TGCGCCAGCAGCTTGGGGACGCTAAACTATGGCTACACCTTC,CASSLGTLNYGYTF,TRBJ1-2,-,-,TRBV5-1,14
TGCAGCGCTAAGACTAGCGGGAATGAGCAGTTCTTC,CSAKTSGNEQFF,TRBJ2-1,TRBD2,few,TRBV29-1,12
TGTGCCAGCAGCTTTGGGACTAGCGTCTCCTACGAGCAGTACTTC,CASSFGTSVSYEQYF,TRBJ2-7,TRBD2,few,TRBV7-2,15
TGTGCCAGCAGTAGGGACCCCAACACCGGGGAGCTGTTTTTT,CASSRDPNTGELFF,TRBJ2-2,-,-,TRBV12-3/TRBV12-4,14
TGTGCCATCGCTGCCGGTTACGAGCAGTACTTC,CAIAAGYEQYF,TRBJ2-7,-,-,TRBV6-2/TRBV6-3,11
TGTGCCAGCAGTTCCCTGGACCACGAGCAGTACTTC,CASSSLDHEQYF,TRBJ2-7,-,few,TRBV27,12
TGTGCCAGCAGCTTAAGGGTGACAGGAGGGGAGACCCAGTACTTC,CASSLRVTGGETQYF,TRBJ2-5,-,-,TRBV7-2,15
TGTGCCAGCAGTTACCTTAGGACAGGGGGCGGTACGGAGAATGAAAAACTGTTTTTT,CASSYLRTGGGTENEKLFF,TRBJ1-4,TRBD1,-,TRBV6-5,19
TGTGCCAGTAGTACTTTCGACAGTCATAATGAAAAACTGTTTTTT,CASSTFDSHNEKLFF,TRBJ1-4,-,few,TRBV19,15
TGTGCCAGCAGCCGGAGGGAGGCGGACGAGCAGTACTTC,CASSRREADEQYF,TRBJ2-7,-,-,TRBV3-1,13
TGCGCCAGCAGCCAAGGACCAGCGGATGAAAAACTGTTTTTT,CASSQGPADEKLFF,TRBJ1-4,-,-,TRBV4-1,14
TGTGCCAGCAGTGCCGGAGGTCGAGCCGGGGAGCTGTTTTTT,CASSAGGRAGELFF,TRBJ2-2,-,-,TRBV5-4,14
TGTGCCAGCAGCCGAGAATACGCGGGTCAGCCCCAGCATTTT,CASSREYAGQPQHF,TRBJ1-5,-,-,TRBV5-8,14
TGTGCCAGCAACGAGGGGTACGAAGAATCCTATGGCTACACCTTC,CASNEGYEESYGYTF,TRBJ1-2,-,few,TRBV2,15
TGCAGTGCTAGAGATCGGGGGTCCGGAGGAGAGACCCAGTACTTC,CSARDRGSGGETQYF,TRBJ2-5,-,-,TRBV20-1,15
TGTGCCAGCAGCTTCAAAACTAACTATGGCTACACCTTC,CASSFKTNYGYTF,TRBJ1-2,-,-,TRBV7-2,13
TGTGCCAGCAGCCCACGGGGGCAGACACACTACGAGCAGTACTTC,CASSPRGQTHYEQYF,TRBJ2-7,-,-,TRBV6-2/TRBV6-3,15
TGTGCCAGCATCGACAGGGACACCTACGAGCAGTACTTC,CASIDRDTYEQYF,TRBJ2-7,TRBD1,few,TRBV27,13
TGCAGCGTCGAGACCGATAACACCGGGGAGCCGTTTTTT,CSVETDNTGEPFF,TRBJ2-2,-,-,TRBV29-1,13
TGTGCCAGCAGCGGGACCGATACCGGCCCCTACAATGAGCAGTTCTTC,CASSGTDTGPYNEQFF,TRBJ2-1,-,-,TRBV9,16
TGCGCCAGCAGCCACCCTAGCGGGAACTACAATGAGCAGTTCTTC,CASSHPSGNYNEQFF,TRBJ2-1,TRBD2,few,TRBV4-1,15
TGCGCCAGCAGCTTGGGGGCTAGCGGGAGTGAGACCCAGTACTTC,CASSLGASGSETQYF,TRBJ2-5,TRBD2,-,TRBV5-1,15
TGTGCCAGCAGTTACAGGCGCGGCAGCTCCTACAATGAGCAGTTCTTC,CASSYRRGSSYNEQFF,TRBJ2-1,-,few,TRBV6-5,16
TGTGCCAGCAGCTTAGAGAGTACTGGTTACACTGAAGCTTTCTTT,CASSLESTGYTEAFF,TRBJ1-1,-,-,TRBV13,15
TGTGCCAGCAGAAACGGACGGAACGAGCAGTACTTC,CASRNGRNEQYF,TRBJ2-7,-,-,TRBV6-6,12
TGCGCCAGCAGTGATGTGATGGGGGCCACCTACAATGAGCAGTTCTTC,CASSDVMGATYNEQFF,TRBJ2-1,-,-,TRBV10-2,16
TGTGCCAGCAGCTTAGCACCCCAAACCATCTATGGCTACACCTTC,CASSLAPQTIYGYTF,TRBJ1-2,-,-,TRBV11-2,15
TGTGCCAGCAGTTATGGGCGACTAGCGGGGCGATACAATGAGCAGTTCTTC,CASSYGRLAGRYNEQFF,TRBJ2-1,TRBD2,-,TRBV6-2/TRBV6-3,17
TGTGCCAGCAGCATCTGGACTGCCACAGATACGCAGTATTTT,CASSIWTATDTQYF,TRBJ2-3,-,-,TRBV7-8,14
TGTGCCAGCAGGGGACTAGCGGGGAGCTCCTACAATGAGCGGTTCTTC,CASRGLAGSSYNERFF,TRBJ2-1,TRBD2,-,TRBV6-1,16
TGCGCCAGCAGCCAAGGTCTTAGTCGAGAGACCCAGTACTTC,CASSQGLSRETQYF,TRBJ2-5,-,few,TRBV4-1,14
TGTGCCAGCAGTAAGCCTTATGGGGCAGGATACAATGAGCAGTTCTTC,CASSKPYGAGYNEQFF,TRBJ2-1,-,-,TRBV27,16
TGTGCCAGCAGTCGATTCTCTAATGAGCAGTTCTTC,CASSRFSNEQFF,TRBJ2-1,-,few,TRBV7-9,12
TGCAGCGTTGTGGGGGACACCCCTAGCAGTGAGCAGTTCTTC,CSVVGDTPSSEQFF,TRBJ2-1,-,-,TRBV29-1,14
TGCAGCGTTGAAATGGGACAGCAAGAGACCCAGTACTTC,CSVEMGQQETQYF,TRBJ2-5,TRBD1,few,TRBV29-1,13